Below, 26 T cell receptor beta chains from the same sample are listed, as sequenced in a study of T cells in Graves' hyperthyroidism and ophthalmopathy (dated by TCRdb to the late 2010s). The library was made by multiplex PCR. Sequencing was carried out with an Illumina HiSeq 2000. The TCR beta CDR3 regions were amplified from RNA transcripts. The TCR CDR3 was subjected to a first round of RT-PCR using the HTBI primer set and the Qiagen OneStep RT-PCR kit. TCRdb reprocessing: public reads trimmed at Q25 with fastp, clones called with MiXCR, in-frame beta chains kept. Each CDR3 protein gets just one entry, which takes the most common genes and DNA from the rows behind it. The sample profile shows about 600,000 distinct CDR3 sequences; 13% to 15% of them were found once. Roughly 7% of the sample lies in the top ten. The sequenced sample was blood. The receptors stem from a woman between 18 and 30 years old with Graves' ophthalmopathy.

This clonotype has just a few counts. The V and J genes are TRBV7-3 and TRBJ2-1, with D perhaps being TRBD1 or TRBD2 (5 bases each). The V end was cut by 5 bases, the J end by 0 bases, with 20 bases between. The CDR3 is made up of 18 amino acids. Looked up from germline, CDR1 is SGHTA and CDR2 is FQGTGA. The CDR3 DNA sequence: TGTGCCAGCAGCCACAGGCTGGGGCGGAGGAGCTCCTACAATGAGCAGTTCTTC. It specifies CASSHRLGRRSSYNEQFF.

This chain uses TRBV5-4 with TRBJ2-1; the match to TRBD1 covers 10 bases. The V and J ends lost 4 bases and 10 bases, in that order; junction bases with no gene match: 8. Germline V lookup: CDR1 SGHNT, CDR2 YYREEE (reference sequence). There are 14 residues in the CDR3. The chain's CDR3 is CASSGGTGDREQFF. The CDR3 DNA sequence: TGTGCCAGCAGCGGGGGGACAGGGGATAGGGAGCAGTTCTTC.

This clonotype was observed a handful of times. CDR3 region: CSARETRYTGELFF. The DNA of the CDR3 is TGCAGTGCTAGAGAGACCCGGTACACCGGGGAGCTGTTTTTT. The V call is TRBV20-1, the J call TRBJ2-2; D not resolved. V was trimmed by 0 bases and J by 3 bases, leaving 8 bases between them. Germline lookup yields CDR1 DFQATT and CDR2 SNEGSKA (reference sequence). The CDR3 runs 14 residues.

This clonotype occurred many times. The chain couples TRBV6-6 to TRBJ2-7; D could derive from TRBD1 or TRBD2 (5 bases each). CDR1 is MNHNY and CDR2 is SVGAGI in the germline V gene (reference sequence). The length of the CDR3 is 14 residues. Deletions cut 0 bases from V and 6 bases from J, with 12 bases between. CDR3 sequence reads: CASSYSVGGSEQYF. The CDR3 DNA reads TGTGCCAGCAGTTACTCAGTTGGGGGTAGCGAGCAGTACTTC.

This clonotype showed up just a few times. The CDR3 DNA reads as TGTGCCAGTAGTACCGGGACAGGGTCAGAAGATACGCAGTATTTT. The encoded protein is CASSTGTGSEDTQYF. V usage is TRBV19 and J usage is TRBJ2-3; 9 bases match TRBD1. Germline V gene lookup returns CDR1 LNHDA and CDR2 SQIVND (reference sequence). After removal of 4 bases from V and 5 bases from J, the junction contained 7 bases not matched to a gene. This CDR3 spans 15 amino acids.

This clonotype was seen once. A read error may explain this, as a much larger clone is one base away. This chain links TRBV27 with TRBJ1-1; D is unclear. The germline V gene has CDR1 MNHEY and CDR2 SMNVEV (reference sequence). This CDR3 has 13 amino acids. The CDR3 coding sequence is TGTGCCAGCAGTCCCGCTCGAGGCACTGAAGCTATCTTT. This translates into CASSPARGTEAIF.

There are many counts of this clonotype. The rearrangement links TRBV20-1 to TRBJ2-6; TRBD1 matches at 7 bases. Germline V gene lookup returns CDR1 DFQATT and CDR2 SNEGSKA (reference sequence). The CDR3 contains 15 residues. The V and J ends lost 5 bases and 2 bases, in that order; junction bases with no gene match: 6. CDR3 DNA sequence: TGCAGTGCTGGGGATACAGGGGCTGGGGCCAACGTCCTGACTTTC. This encodes CSAGDTGAGANVLTF.

This sequence joins TRBV20-1 and TRBJ2-5; D is unclear. This CDR3 has 12 amino acids. Per the germline V gene, CDR1 is DFQATT and CDR2 is SNEGSKA (reference sequence). V lost 1 base, J lost 3 bases, and 6 bases lay in between. DNA for the CDR3: TGCAGTGCTAGAGTCGCGGAAGAGACCCAGTACTTC. This codes for CSARVAEETQYF.

There are many counts of this clonotype. The CDR3 nucleotides read TGTGCCAGCAGCTTACAACAGACACGAAGCACAGATACGCAGTATTTT. Amino acid sequence: CASSLQQTRSTDTQYF. The chain recombines TRBV7-9 with TRBJ2-3; D call uncertain. The CDR3 length is 16 residues. The germline V gene has CDR1 SEHNR and CDR2 FQNEAQ (reference sequence). Trimming shortened V by 2 bases and J by 0 bases, and 12 bases separated the two germline ends.

The chain links TRBV11-3 to TRBJ2-3, with 9 bases identical to TRBD1. Trimming cost V 5 bases and J 4 bases; bases outside gene matches: 7. This CDR3 has 15 amino acids. Looked up from germline, CDR1 is SGHNT and CDR2 is YENEEA. The CDR3 here is CASSPGQGMSDTQYF. CDR3 coding DNA: TGTGCCAGCAGCCCCGGACAGGGGATGTCAGATACGCAGTATTTT. The complete variable domain, with remaining parts taken from reference TRBV11-3 and TRBJ2-3, reads EAGVVQSPRYKIIEKKQPVAFWCNPISGHNTLYWYLQNLGQGPELLIRYENEEAVDDSQLPKDRFSAERLKGVDSTLKIQPAELGDSAVYLCASSPGQGMSDTQYFGPGTRLTVL.

In its sample, this clonotype was seen many times. The rearrangement uses TRBV6-2 or TRBV6-3 and TRBJ1-5; no clear D gene. The ends were cut back, 6 bases at V and 7 bases at J, with 16 bases in the middle. This CDR3 has 14 amino acids. In germline, CDR1 is MNHEY, CDR2 SVGEGT. Here the CDR3 DNA reads TGTGCCAGCAGCCTGACCCGAGCTGGGCAGCCCCAGCATTTT. It translates to CASSLTRAGQPQHF.

There are many counts of this clonotype. The CDR3 DNA reads as TGTGCCAGCAGCTTAGAGACGACTGGAAACACCATATATTTT. Residues: CASSLETTGNTIYF. This rearrangement joins TRBV11-3 to TRBJ1-3, with D unclear. V lost 0 bases to trimming and J lost 2 bases, with 5 bases between them. The CDR3 covers 14 residues. The germline V gene has CDR1 SGHNT and CDR2 YENEEA.

This clonotype showed up many times. The chain is built from TRBV28 and TRBJ2-7; D gene unclear. Trimming stripped 3 bases from V and 3 bases from J, with 12 bases between. CDR1 is MDHEN, CDR2 SYDVKM, per germline. The CDR3 spans 14 residues. CDR3 region: CASSLDGVDYEQYF. Here the CDR3 DNA reads TGTGCCAGCAGTTTGGATGGAGTCGACTACGAGCAGTACTTC.

This clonotype was picked up many times. This rearrangement joins TRBV7-9 to TRBJ2-7, with D possibly being TRBD1 (6 bases). CDR3 length: 17 residues. The germline CDR1 and CDR2 sequences are SEHNR and FQNEAQ (reference sequence). Trimming pared 2 bases from V and 0 bases from J, leaving 17 bases between. In DNA form, the CDR3 reads TGTGCCAGCAGCTTAAGGGCCCCAGGGGACCTCTCCTACGAGCAGTACTTC. Its protein is CASSLRAPGDLSYEQYF.

The chain joins TRBV27 to TRBJ2-2; TRBD2 matches 8 bases. CDR1 and CDR2 from the germline V gene are MNHEY and SMNVEV (reference sequence). The CDR3 spans 16 residues. Germline trimming cut 5 bases from V and 1 base from J; bases unmatched to any gene: 6. In nucleotides, the CDR3 is TGTGCCAGCAGTCCCACTAGCGGACTGAACACCGGGGAGCTGTTTTTT. It translates to CASSPTSGLNTGELFF.

The V call is TRBV29-1, the J call TRBJ2-3; TRBD2 matches 9 bases. The germline CDR1 and CDR2 sequences are SQVTM and ANQGSEA. V lost 3 bases, J lost 4 bases, and 14 bases stayed unmatched. The CDR3 covers 17 residues. This CDR3 reads CSVEDWSGRRSADTQYF. In DNA form, the CDR3 reads TGCAGCGTTGAGGACTGGAGCGGGAGGCGGAGTGCAGATACGCAGTATTTT.

This clonotype was found many times. The V gene is TRBV7-6, the J gene TRBJ2-3; perhaps TRBD2 as D (6 bases). The CDR3 totals 16 residues. Germline V lookup: CDR1 SGHVS, CDR2 FNYEAQ. The germline V and J ends were trimmed by 5 bases and 0 bases, with 15 bases remaining between them. DNA of the CDR3: TGTGCCAGCAGCCCTCGGCCAGCGGGTAGCACAGATACGCAGTATTTT. Its protein is CASSPRPAGSTDTQYF.

Ten or more counts support this clonotype. This sequence joins TRBV6-1 and TRBJ1-1; no definite D call. V lost 4 bases and J 1 base, leaving 7 bases between the germline ends. Germline V gene sequence: CDR1 MNHNS, CDR2 SASEGT. The CDR3 consists of 13 residues. The CDR3 DNA reads as TGTGCCAGCAGTGCAGCTAAGAACACTGAAGCTTTCTTT. Protein sequence: CASSAAKNTEAFF.

With regard to this clonotype: A clone one base away is much larger, so this may be a read error. The V and J genes are TRBV27 and TRBJ1-1; 7 bases line up with TRBD1. V shed 3 bases, J shed 1 base, and the junction held 8 bases outside the gene matches. The CDR3 extends over 16 amino acids. Germline loops: CDR1 MNHEY, CDR2 SMNVEV (reference sequence). As DNA, the CDR3 is TGTGCCAGCAGTTTGTATAGGACAGGAGAGAACACTGAAGCTTTCTTT. This gives the protein CASSLYRTGENTEAFF.

The sample holds many counts of this clonotype. The chain carries TRBV20-1 and TRBJ2-5; D is uncertain. CDR3 length: 10 amino acids. V dropped 5 bases and J dropped 4 bases, with 5 bases sitting between them. Germline CDR1 is DFQATT and CDR2 is SNEGSKA (reference sequence). Here the CDR3 reads CSAPAETQYF. CDR3 nucleotide sequence: TGCAGTGCTCCCGCAGAGACCCAGTACTTC.

This clonotype showed up many times. V and J are TRBV27 and TRBJ2-7, with D perhaps TRBD1 or TRBD2 (7 bases each). CDR3 size: 14 residues. V lost 6 bases and J 5 bases, leaving 17 bases between the germline ends. The germline V gene has CDR1 MNHEY and CDR2 SMNVEV (reference sequence). CDR3 nucleotides: TGTGCCAGCAGGGCAGGGGGGGCTATACACGAGCAGTACTTC. Its protein is CASRAGGAIHEQYF.

This clonotype showed up just once. With a much larger clone just one base away, this may be a read error. The chain links TRBV5-1 to TRBJ2-1; weak D call: TRBD2 (5 bases). This CDR3 region has 15 residues. The germline V gene has CDR1 SGHRS and CDR2 YFSETQ. The CDR3, as DNA: TGCGCCAGCAGCTTCGGAGCGGACCTCTACAATGAGCGGTTCTTC. This translates into CASSFGADLYNERFF.

V and J are TRBV19 and TRBJ1-1; D is ambiguous. Germline CDR1 reads LNHDA; CDR2 reads SQIVND (reference sequence). The V end lost 1 base, the J end lost 5 bases, and 14 bases lay between the germline ends. The CDR3 is 15 residues long. The CDR3, as DNA: TGTGCCAGTAGTATAGTGCCGGGGATGGGAACTGAAGCTTTCTTT. Translating it yields CASSIVPGMGTEAFF.

This clonotype was recorded a few times. The gene calls are TRBV6-7 and TRBJ2-7; the D is unclear. TRBV6-7 is assigned to the ORF class and has an uncertain function. The CDR3 contains 11 residues. V was trimmed by 9 bases and J by 4 bases, leaving 10 bases between them. CDR3 nucleotide sequence: TGTGCCAGAAACCGACGGTACGAGCAGTACTTC. Protein: CARNRRYEQYF.

V usage is TRBV7-9 and J usage is TRBJ2-7, with unresolved D. V was shortened by 5 bases and J by 3 bases, with 11 bases between the two germline ends. The germline V gene encodes CDR1 SEHNR and CDR2 FQNEAQ (reference sequence). The length of the CDR3 is 13 residues. DNA of the CDR3: TGTGCCAGCAGCGTACCGAAACACTACGAGCAGTACTTC. It is translated as CASSVPKHYEQYF.

This clonotype was seen at least ten times. The gene calls are TRBV11-3 and TRBJ2-1, with D possibly being TRBD1 or TRBD2 (5 bases each). Looked up from germline, CDR1 is SGHNT and CDR2 is YENEEA. The ends were cut back, 1 base at V and 0 bases at J, with 13 bases in the middle. The CDR3 runs 17 residues. The CDR3, as DNA: TGTGCCAGCAGCTTAGGATATGAGGGGAGCTCCTACAATGAGCAGTTCTTC. Its translation: CASSLGYEGSSYNEQFF.